This T cell receptor (beta chain) was recovered during a study of T cell repertoires in cytomegalovirus infection. Across the study: CMV infection plus the matching HLA type was flagged by public TCR beta signatures.

Many counts were recorded for this clonotype. Its antigen is not identified. CDR1 MDHEN and CDR2 SYDVKM come from the germline V gene. The CDR3 sequence is 15 residues long. V was cut by 5 bases and J by 7 bases, with 20 bases left in between. TCRdb fed the reads into MiXCR, producing one record per CDR3 protein. The top ten clones hold around 13% of a sample with 650,000 to 900,000 distinct CDR3 sequences, roughly 28% of them seen once. Study-wide findings and caveats: It was HLA-C-restricted CMV-specific TCR beta clonotypes that dominated the response ex vivo. Of the TCR beta families, the public ones yielded a cumulative frequency that identified carriers of CMV plus the relevant HLA.

The clonotype originates from a human donor in good health (CMV status not recorded). Some clones in this sample may be carry-over from other donors' samples. The input for sequencing was cultured CD8+ T cells from PBMCs, taken from culture after CMV antigen stimulation. The chain links TRBV28 to TRBJ2-5; D call uncertain. The CDR3 sequence is CASSALVTIYVTQYF. The CDR3 bases are TGTGCCAGCAGTGCCCTGGTGACCATCTACGTGACCCAGTACTTC.